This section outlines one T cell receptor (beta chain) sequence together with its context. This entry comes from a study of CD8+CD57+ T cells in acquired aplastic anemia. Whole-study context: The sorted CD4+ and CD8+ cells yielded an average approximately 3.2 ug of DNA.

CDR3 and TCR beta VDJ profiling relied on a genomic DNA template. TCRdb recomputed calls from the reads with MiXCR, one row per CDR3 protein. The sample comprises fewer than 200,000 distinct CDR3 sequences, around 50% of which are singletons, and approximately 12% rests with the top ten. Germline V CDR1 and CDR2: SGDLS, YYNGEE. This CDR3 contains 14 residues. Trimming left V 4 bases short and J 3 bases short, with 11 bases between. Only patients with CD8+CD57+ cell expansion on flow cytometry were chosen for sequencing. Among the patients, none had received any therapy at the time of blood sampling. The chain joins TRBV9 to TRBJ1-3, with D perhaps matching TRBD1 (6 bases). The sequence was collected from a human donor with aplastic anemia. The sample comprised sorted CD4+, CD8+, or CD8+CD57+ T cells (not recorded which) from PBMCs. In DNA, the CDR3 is TGTGCCAGCAGCCCGGGCAGGGGTGGAAACACCATATATTTT. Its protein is CASSPGRGGNTIYF. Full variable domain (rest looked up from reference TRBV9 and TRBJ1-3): DSGVTQTPKHLITATGQRVTLRCSPRSGDLSVYWYQQSLDQGLQFLIQYYNGEERAKGNILERFSAQQFPDLHSELNLSSLELGDSALYFCASSPGRGGNTIYFGEGSWLTVV.